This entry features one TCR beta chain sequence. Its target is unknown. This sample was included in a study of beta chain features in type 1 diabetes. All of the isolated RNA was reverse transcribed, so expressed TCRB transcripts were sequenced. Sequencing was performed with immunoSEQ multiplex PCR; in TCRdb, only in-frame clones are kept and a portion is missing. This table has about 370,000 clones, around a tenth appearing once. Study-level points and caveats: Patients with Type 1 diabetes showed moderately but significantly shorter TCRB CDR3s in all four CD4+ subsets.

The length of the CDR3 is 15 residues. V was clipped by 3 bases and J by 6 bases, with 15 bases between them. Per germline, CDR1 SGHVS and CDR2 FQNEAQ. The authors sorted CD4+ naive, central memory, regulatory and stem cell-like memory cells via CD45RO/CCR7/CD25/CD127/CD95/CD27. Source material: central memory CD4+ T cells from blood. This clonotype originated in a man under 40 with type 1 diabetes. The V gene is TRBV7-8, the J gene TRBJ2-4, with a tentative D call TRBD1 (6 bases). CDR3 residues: CASSFRRGTINIQYF. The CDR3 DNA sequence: TGTGCCAGCAGCTTCAGACGAGGGACAATAAACATTCAGTACTTC. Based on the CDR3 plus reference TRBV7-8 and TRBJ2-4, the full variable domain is GAGVSQSPRYKVAKRGQDVALRCDPISGHVSLFWYQQALGQGPEFLTYFQNEAQLDKSGLPSDRFFAERPEGSVSTLKIQRTQQEDSAVYLCASSFRRGTINIQYFGAGTRLSVL.